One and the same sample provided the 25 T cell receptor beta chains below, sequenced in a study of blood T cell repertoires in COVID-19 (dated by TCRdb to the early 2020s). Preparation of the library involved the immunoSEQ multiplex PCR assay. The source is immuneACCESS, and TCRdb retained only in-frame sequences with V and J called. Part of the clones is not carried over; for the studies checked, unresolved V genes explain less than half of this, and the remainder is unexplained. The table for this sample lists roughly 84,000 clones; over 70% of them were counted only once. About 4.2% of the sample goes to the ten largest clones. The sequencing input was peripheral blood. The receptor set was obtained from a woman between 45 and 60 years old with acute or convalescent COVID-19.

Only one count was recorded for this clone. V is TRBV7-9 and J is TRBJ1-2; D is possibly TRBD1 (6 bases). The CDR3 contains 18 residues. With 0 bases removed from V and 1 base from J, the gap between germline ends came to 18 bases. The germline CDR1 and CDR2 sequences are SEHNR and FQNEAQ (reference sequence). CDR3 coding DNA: TGTGCCAGCAGCTTAGCCAGGGGAAGTGGCCGGGTTAACTATGGCTACACCTTC. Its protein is CASSLARGSGRVNYGYTF.

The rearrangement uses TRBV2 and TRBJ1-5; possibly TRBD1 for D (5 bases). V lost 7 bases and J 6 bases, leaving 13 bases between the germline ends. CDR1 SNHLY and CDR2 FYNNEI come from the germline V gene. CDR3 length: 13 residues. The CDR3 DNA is TGTGCCAGCAACTGGGGGGTAAGTCAGCCCCAGCATTTT. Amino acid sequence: CASNWGVSQPQHF.

The CDR3 coding sequence is TGTGCCATCAGTGCGGGGGAAGGGTACGAGACCCAGTACTTC. Residues: CAISAGEGYETQYF. The chain is built from TRBV10-3 and TRBJ2-5, with D possibly matching TRBD2 (6 bases). CDR3 length equals 14 residues. Germline CDR1 and CDR2: ENHRY and SYGVKD. V lost 4 bases, J lost 5 bases, and 14 bases lay in between.

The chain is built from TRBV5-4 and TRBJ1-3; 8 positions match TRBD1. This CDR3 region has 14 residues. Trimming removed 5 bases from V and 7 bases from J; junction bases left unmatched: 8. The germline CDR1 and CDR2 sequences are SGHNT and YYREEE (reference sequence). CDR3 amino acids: CASSPGQGRNTIYF. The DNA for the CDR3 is TGTGCCAGCAGTCCAGGACAGGGCAGGAACACCATATATTTT.

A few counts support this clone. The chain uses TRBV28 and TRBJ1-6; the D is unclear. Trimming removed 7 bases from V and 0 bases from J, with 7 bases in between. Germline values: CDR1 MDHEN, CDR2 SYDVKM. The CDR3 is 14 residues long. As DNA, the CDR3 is TGTGCCAGCAAGGCTAGCTCCTATAATTCACCCCTCCACTTT. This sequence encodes CASKASSYNSPLHF.

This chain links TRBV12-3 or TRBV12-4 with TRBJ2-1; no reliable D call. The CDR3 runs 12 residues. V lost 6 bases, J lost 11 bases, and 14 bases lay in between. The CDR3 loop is CASSPSRSQQFF. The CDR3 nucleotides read TGTGCCAGCAGCCCCTCCCGGTCTCAGCAGTTCTTC.

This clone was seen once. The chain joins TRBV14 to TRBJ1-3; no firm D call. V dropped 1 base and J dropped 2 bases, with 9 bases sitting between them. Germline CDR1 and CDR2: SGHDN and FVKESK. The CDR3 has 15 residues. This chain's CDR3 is CASSQVLGAGNTIYF. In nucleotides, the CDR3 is TGTGCCAGCAGCCAAGTTCTAGGAGCTGGAAACACCATATATTTT.

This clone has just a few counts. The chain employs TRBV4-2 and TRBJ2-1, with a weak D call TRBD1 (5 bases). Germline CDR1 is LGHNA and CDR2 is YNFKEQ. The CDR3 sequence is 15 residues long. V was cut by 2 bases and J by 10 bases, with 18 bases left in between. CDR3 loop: CASSQKGAGPREQFF. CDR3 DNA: TGTGCCAGCAGCCAAAAAGGGGCAGGGCCGAGGGAGCAGTTCTTC.

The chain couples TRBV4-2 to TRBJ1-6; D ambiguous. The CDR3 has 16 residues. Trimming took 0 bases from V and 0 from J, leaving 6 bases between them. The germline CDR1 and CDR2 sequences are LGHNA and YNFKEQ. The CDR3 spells CASSQDPSSYNSPLHF. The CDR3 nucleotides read TGTGCCAGCAGCCAAGATCCGAGCTCCTATAATTCACCCCTCCACTTT.

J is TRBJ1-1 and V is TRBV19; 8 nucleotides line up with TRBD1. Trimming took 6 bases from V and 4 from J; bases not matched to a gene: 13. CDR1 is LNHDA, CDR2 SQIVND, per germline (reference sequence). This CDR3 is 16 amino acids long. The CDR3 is CASRAGPGTGRTEAFF. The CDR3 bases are TGTGCCAGTAGGGCCGGACCCGGGACAGGTCGCACTGAAGCTTTCTTT.

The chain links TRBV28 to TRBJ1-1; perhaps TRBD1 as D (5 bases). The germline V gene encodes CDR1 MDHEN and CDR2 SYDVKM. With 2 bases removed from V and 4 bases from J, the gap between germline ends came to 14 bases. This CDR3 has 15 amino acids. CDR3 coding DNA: TGTGCCAGCAGTTTAACGGGGGGTGGGGTCACTGAAGCTTTCTTT. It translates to CASSLTGGGVTEAFF. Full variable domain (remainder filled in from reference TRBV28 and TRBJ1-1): DVKVTQSSRYLVKRTGEKVFLECVQDMDHENMFWYRQDPGLGLRLIYFSYDVKMKEKGDIPEGYSVSREKKERFSLILESASTNQTSMYLCASSLTGGGVTEAFFGQGTRLTVV.

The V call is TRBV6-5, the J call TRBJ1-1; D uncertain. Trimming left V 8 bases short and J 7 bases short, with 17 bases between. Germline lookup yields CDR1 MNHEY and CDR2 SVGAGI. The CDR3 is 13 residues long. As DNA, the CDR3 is TGTGCCAGCTCTCCTGAGGGAGTTGGTGAAGCTTTCTTT. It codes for CASSPEGVGEAFF.

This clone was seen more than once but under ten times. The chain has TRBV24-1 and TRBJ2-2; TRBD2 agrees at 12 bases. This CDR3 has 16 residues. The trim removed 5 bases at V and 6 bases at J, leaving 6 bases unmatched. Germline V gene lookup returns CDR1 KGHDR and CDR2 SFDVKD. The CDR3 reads CATSASGGAIAGELFF. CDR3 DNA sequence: TGTGCCACCAGTGCTAGCGGGGGGGCCATCGCCGGGGAGCTGTTTTTT.

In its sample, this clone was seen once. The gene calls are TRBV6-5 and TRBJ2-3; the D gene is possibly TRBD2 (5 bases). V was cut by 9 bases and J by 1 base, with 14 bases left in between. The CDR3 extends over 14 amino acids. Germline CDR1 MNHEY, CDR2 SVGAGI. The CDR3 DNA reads TGTGCCAGTGGAGTGGGGAGACGCACAGATACGCAGTATTTT. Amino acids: CASGVGRRTDTQYF.

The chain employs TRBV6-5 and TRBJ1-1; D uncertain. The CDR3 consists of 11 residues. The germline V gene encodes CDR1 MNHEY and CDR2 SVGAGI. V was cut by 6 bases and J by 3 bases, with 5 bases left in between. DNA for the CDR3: TGTGCCAGCAGACTGCACACTGAAGCTTTCTTT. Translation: CASRLHTEAFF.

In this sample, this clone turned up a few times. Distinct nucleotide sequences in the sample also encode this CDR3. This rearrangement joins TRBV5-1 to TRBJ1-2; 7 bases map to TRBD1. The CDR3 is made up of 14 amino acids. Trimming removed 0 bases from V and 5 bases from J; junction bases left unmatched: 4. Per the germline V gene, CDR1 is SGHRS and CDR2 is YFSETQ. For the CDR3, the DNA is TGCGCCAGCAGCTTGGGGCAGGGGGATTATGGCTACACCTTC. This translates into CASSLGQGDYGYTF.

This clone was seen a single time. Written as DNA, the CDR3 is TGTGCCAGCAGCCCCCGACAGGGGGCAAATGGCTACACCTTC. This encodes CASSPRQGANGYTF. The chain joins TRBV3-1 (or the pseudogene TRBV3-2) to TRBJ1-2; 10 nucleotides line up with TRBD1. V was pared by 4 bases and J by 6 bases, with 5 bases of the junction left unmatched. This CDR3 region has 14 residues. Germline V gene sequence: CDR1 LGHDT, CDR2 YNNKEL (reference sequence).

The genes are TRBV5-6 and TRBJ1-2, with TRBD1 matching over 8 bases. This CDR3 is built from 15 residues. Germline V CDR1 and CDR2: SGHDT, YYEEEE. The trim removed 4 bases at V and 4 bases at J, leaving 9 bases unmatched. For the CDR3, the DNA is TGTGCCAGCAGCGTCGACAGGGGTCCGCTCTATGGCTACACCTTC. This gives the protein CASSVDRGPLYGYTF.

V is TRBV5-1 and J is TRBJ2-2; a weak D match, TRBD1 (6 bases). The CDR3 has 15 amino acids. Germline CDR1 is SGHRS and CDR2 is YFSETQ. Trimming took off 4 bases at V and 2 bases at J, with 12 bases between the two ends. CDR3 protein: CASSVGTHNTGELFF. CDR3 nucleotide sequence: TGCGCCAGCAGCGTAGGGACACATAACACCGGGGAGCTGTTTTTT.

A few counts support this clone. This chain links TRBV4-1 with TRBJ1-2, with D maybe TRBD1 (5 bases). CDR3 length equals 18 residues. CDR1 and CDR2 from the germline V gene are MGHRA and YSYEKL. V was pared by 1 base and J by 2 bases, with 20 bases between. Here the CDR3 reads CASSQAHQAGKANYGYTF. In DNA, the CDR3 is TGCGCCAGCAGCCAAGCCCACCAAGCAGGGAAGGCGAACTATGGCTACACCTTC.

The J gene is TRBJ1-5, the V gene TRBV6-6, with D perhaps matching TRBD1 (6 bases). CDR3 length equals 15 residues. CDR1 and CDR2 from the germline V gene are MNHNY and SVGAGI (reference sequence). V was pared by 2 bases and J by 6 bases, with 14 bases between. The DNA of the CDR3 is TGTGCCAGCAGTTACGAGGTCAGGGGTAGTCAGCCCCAGCATTTT. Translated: CASSYEVRGSQPQHF.

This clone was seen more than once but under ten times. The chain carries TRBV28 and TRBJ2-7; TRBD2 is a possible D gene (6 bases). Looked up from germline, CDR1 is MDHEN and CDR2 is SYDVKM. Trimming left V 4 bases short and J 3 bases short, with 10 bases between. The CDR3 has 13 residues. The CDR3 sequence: CASSSFSGYEQYF. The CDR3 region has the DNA TGTGCCAGCAGTTCCTTTAGCGGCTACGAGCAGTACTTC. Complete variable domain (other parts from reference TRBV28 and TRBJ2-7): DVKVTQSSRYLVKRTGEKVFLECVQDMDHENMFWYRQDPGLGLRLIYFSYDVKMKEKGDIPEGYSVSREKKERFSLILESASTNQTSMYLCASSSFSGYEQYFGPGTRLTVT.

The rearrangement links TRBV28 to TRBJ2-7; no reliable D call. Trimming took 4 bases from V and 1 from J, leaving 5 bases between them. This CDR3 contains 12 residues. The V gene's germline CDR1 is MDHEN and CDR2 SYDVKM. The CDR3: CASSSLSYEQYF. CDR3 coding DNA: TGTGCCAGCAGTTCCCTTTCCTACGAGCAGTACTTC.

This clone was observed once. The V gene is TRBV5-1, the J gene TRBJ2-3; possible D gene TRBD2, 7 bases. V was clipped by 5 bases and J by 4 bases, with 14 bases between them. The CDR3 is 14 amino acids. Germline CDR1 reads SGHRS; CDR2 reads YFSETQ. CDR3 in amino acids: CASRTGGGADTQYF. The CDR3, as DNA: TGCGCCAGCAGGACGGGGGGCGGGGCAGATACGCAGTATTTT.

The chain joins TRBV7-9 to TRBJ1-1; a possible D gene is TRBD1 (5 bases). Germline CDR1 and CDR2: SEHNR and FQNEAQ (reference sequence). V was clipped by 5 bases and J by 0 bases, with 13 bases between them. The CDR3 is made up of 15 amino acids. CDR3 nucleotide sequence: TGTGCCAGCAGCCCCCAGGGATTTCTGAACACTGAAGCTTTCTTT. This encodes CASSPQGFLNTEAFF.